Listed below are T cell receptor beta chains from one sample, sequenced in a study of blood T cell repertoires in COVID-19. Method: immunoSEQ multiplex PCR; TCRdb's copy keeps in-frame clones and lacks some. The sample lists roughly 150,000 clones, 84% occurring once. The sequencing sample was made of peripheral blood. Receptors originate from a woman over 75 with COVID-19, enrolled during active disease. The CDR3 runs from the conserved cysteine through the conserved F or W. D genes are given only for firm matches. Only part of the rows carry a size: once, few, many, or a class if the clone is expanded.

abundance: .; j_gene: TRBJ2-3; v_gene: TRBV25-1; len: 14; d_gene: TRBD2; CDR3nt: TGTGCCAGCAGTGAATCGGGGGGGCGGGATACGCAGTATTTT; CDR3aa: CASSESGGRDTQYF
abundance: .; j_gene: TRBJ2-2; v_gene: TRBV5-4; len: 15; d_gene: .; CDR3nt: TGTGCCAGCACAACCGGGACTCACGGCACCGGGGAGCTGTTTTTT; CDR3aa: CASTTGTHGTGELFF
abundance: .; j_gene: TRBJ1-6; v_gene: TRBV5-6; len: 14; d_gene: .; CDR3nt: TGTGCCAGCAGCGTGGGTGGAGATAATTCACCCCTCCACTTT; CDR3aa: CASSVGGDNSPLHF
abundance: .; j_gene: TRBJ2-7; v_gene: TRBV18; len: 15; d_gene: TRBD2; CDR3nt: TGTGCCAGCTCACCAAAGCCAGCGGGGGGGCGCGAGCAGTACTTC; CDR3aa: CASSPKPAGGREQYF
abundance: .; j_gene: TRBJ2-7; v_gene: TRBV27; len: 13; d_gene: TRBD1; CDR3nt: TGTGCCAGCAGCTATGACAGGGGGTACGAGCAGTACTTC; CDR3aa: CASSYDRGYEQYF
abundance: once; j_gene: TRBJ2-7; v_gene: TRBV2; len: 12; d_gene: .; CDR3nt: TGTGCCAGCAGTGAACAGGGGTACGAGCAGTACTTC; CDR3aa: CASSEQGYEQYF
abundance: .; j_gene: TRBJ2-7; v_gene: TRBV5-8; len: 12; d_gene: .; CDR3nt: TGTGCCAGCAGCTTGTCAGAGGGCGAGCAGTACTTC; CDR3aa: CASSLSEGEQYF
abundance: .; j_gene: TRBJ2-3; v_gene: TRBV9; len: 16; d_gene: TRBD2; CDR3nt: TGTGCCAGCAGACCTCCTAGCGGGAGCTCCGCAGATACGCAGTATTTT; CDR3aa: CASRPPSGSSADTQYF
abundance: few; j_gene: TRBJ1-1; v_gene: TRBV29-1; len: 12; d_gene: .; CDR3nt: TGCAGCTGTGGGGAAGGGGGAACTGAAGCTTTCTTT; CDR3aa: CSCGEGGTEAFF
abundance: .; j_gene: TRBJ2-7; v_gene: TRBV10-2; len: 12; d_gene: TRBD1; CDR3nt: TGCGCCAGCACACAGGGGAACTACGAGCAGTACTTC; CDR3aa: CASTQGNYEQYF
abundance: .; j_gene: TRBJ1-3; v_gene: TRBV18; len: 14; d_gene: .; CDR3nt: TGTGCCAGCTCACCTGACGGGTCTGGAAACACCATATATTTT; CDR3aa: CASSPDGSGNTIYF
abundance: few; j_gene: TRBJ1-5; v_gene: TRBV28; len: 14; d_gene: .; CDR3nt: TGTGCCAGCAGTTCCGAACAGGTCGATCAGCCCCAGCATTTT; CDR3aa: CASSSEQVDQPQHF
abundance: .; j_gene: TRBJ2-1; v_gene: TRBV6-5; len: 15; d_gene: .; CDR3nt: TGTGCCAGCAGTTACACCCTACAGTTCTACAATGAGCAGTTCTTC; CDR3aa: CASSYTLQFYNEQFF
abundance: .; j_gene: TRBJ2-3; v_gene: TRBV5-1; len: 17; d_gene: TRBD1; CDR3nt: TGCGCCAGCAGCTTGGCCCTCGGGACAGGGAGGATAGATACGCAGTATTTT; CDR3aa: CASSLALGTGRIDTQYF
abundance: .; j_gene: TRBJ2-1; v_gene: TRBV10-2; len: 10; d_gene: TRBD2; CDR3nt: TGCGCCAGCAGGGGGGGGGAGCAGTTCTTC; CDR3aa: CASRGGEQFF
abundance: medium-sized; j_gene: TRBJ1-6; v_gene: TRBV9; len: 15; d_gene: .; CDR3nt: TGTGCCAGCAGCGTAGCAGGGGCCTATAATTCACCCCTCCACTTT; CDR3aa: CASSVAGAYNSPLHF
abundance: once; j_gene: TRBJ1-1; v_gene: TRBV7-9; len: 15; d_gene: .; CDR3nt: TGTGCCAGCAGCCCACCACAGGGTTCGAACACTGAAGCTTTCTTT; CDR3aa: CASSPPQGSNTEAFF
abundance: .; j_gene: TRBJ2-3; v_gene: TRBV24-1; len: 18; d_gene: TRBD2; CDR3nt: TGTGCCACCAGTGATCCGGGACTAGCGGGAGGTCCCACAGATACGCAGTATTTT; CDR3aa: CATSDPGLAGGPTDTQYF
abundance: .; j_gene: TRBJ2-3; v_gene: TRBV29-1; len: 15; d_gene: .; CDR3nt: TGCAGCGTCGTCGTGACTAGTCCCGTCACAGATACGCAGTATTTT; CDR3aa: CSVVVTSPVTDTQYF
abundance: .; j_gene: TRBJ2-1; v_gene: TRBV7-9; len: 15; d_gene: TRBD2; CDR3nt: TGTGCCAGCAGCCTGAGCGGGAGCTCCTACAATGAGCAGTTCTTC; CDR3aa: CASSLSGSSYNEQFF
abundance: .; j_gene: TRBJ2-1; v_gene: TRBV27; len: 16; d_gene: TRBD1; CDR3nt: TGTGCCAGCAGTTTATGGGGACAGGGCCCCTACAATGAGCAGTTCTTC; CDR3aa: CASSLWGQGPYNEQFF
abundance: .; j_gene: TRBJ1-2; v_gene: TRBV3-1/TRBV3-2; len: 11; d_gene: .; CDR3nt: TGTGCTAGCAGCCAAGGAAACAGGGTCACCTTC; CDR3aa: CASSQGNRVTF
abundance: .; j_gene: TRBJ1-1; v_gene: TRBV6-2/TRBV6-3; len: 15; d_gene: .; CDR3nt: TGTGCCAGCAGTCAGTACAGGGTCCGGAACACTGAAGCTTTCTTT; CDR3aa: CASSQYRVRNTEAFF
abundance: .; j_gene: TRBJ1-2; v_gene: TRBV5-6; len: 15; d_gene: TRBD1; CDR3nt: TGTGCCAGCAGCGTAGGACAGGGGGCTTTCCATGGCTACACCTTC; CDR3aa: CASSVGQGAFHGYTF
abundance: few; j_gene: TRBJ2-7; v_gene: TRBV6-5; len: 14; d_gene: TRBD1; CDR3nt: TGTGCCAGCAGAACCGGGACAGGGGTTTACGAGCAGTACTTC; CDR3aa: CASRTGTGVYEQYF
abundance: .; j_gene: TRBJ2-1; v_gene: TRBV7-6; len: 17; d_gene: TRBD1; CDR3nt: TGTGCCAGCAGCAGACAGGGTTTTCGTAGCTCCTACAATGAGCAGTTCTTC; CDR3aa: CASSRQGFRSSYNEQFF
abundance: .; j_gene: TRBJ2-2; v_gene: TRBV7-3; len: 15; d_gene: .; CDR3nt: TGTGCCAGCAGCTCCGGGACTTTAACCACCGGGGAGCTGTTTTTT; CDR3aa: CASSSGTLTTGELFF
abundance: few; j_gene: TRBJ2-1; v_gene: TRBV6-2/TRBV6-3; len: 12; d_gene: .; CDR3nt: TGTGCCAGCAGTACTTCCTACAATGAGCAGTTCTTC; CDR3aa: CASSTSYNEQFF
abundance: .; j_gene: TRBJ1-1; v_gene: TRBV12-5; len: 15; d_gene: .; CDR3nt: TGTGCTAGTGGTTTGACCCTCCCCGGTGGCACTGAAGCTTTCTTT; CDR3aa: CASGLTLPGGTEAFF
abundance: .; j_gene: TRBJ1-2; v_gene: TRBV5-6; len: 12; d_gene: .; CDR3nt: TGTGCCAGCAGCTTGGTCACTTATGGCTACACCTTC; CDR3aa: CASSLVTYGYTF
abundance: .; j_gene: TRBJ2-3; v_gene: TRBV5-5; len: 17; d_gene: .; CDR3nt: TGTGCCAGCAGCCCCTTGTATGGGGGGACTAGCACAGATACGCAGTATTTT; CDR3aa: CASSPLYGGTSTDTQYF
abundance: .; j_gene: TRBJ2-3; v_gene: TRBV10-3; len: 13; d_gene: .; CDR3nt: TGTGCCATCAGCGGGGGTGGGACAGATACGCAGTATTTT; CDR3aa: CAISGGGTDTQYF
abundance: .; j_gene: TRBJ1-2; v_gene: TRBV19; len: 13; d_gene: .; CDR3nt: TGTGCCAGTAGTATACTTGGAGAGAATGGCTACACCTTC; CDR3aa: CASSILGENGYTF
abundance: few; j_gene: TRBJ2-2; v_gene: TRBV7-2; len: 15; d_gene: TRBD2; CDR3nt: TGTGCCAGCACGCGACTAGCCCGGGGCACCGGGGAGCTGTTTTTT; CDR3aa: CASTRLARGTGELFF
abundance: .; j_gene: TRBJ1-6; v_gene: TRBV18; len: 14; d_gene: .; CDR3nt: TGTGCCAGCTCACCCCTTCTGTATAATTCACCCCTCCACTTT; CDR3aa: CASSPLLYNSPLHF
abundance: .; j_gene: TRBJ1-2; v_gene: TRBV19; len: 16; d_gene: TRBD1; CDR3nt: TGTGCCAGTAGTACCCCCAACAGGGGGCTCGGCTATGGCTACACCTTC; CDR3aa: CASSTPNRGLGYGYTF
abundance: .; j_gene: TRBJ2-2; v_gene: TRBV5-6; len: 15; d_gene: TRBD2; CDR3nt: TGTGCCAGCAGCTTTGGTAGCGGGGTCACCGGGGAGCTGTTTTTT; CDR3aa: CASSFGSGVTGELFF
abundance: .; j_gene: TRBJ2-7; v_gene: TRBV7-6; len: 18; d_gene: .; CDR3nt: TGTGCCAGCAGCTTAGCCAGGGGGCTAGCGGGGACTACCTACGAGCAGTACTTC; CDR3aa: CASSLARGLAGTTYEQYF
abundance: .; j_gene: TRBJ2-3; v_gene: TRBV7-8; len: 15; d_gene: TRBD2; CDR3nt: TGTGCCAGCCAGCTTAATTGGGGGGGGACAGATACGCAGTATTTT; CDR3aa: CASQLNWGGTDTQYF
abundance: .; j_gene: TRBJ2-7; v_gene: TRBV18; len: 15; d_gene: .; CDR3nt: TGTGCCAGCTCACCCCTAGAACGCAGCTCCTACGAGCAGTACTTC; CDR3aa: CASSPLERSSYEQYF
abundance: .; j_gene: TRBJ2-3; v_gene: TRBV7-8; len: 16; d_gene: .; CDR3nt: TGTGCCAGCAAACGGGTCCAGGAGGGTGGCACAGATACGCAGTATTTT; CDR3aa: CASKRVQEGGTDTQYF
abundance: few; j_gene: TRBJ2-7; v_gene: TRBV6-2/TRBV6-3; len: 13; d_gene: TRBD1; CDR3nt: TGTGCCAGCAGTTACAGGGGGCCCTACGAGCAGTACTTC; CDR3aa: CASSYRGPYEQYF
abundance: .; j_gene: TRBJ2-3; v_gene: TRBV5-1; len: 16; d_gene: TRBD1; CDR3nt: TGCGCCAGCAGCCGGACAGGGGGCGCGAGCACAGATACGCAGTATTTT; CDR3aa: CASSRTGGASTDTQYF